Given below is one T cell receptor (beta chain) in context. The protocol was immunoSEQ multiplex PCR, while the TCRdb copy is restricted to in-frame clones and leaves out a portion. The table lists some 300,000 clones, 80% to 90% of them singletons. These data come from a study of blood T cell repertoires in COVID-19. The overall study: T cells, B-cell-depleted T cells, or PBMCs supplied cDNA or gDNA.

The length of the CDR3 is 13 residues. The V gene's germline CDR1 is LGHNT and CDR2 FRNRAP. Trimming shortened V by 6 bases and J by 5 bases, and 13 bases separated the two germline ends. This sequence joins TRBV12-5 and TRBJ1-2, with TRBD1 as a possible D gene (6 bases). This TCR came from a woman in her 70s with COVID-19, enrolled during active disease. Source material: peripheral blood. CDR3 sequence (DNA): TGTGCTAGTGGGAGGGACATATTATATGGCTACACCTTC. Encoded protein: CASGRDILYGYTF.